Presented here are 8 T cell receptor beta chains from one specimen sequenced in a study of blood T cell repertoires in COVID-19. Some clones are missing from TCRdb's copy, which holds only in-frame ones; the method was immunoSEQ multiplex PCR. The data hold fewer than 350,000 clones, with 86% observed a single time. Material: peripheral blood. Receptors were obtained from a woman in her 30s with COVID-19, enrolled during active disease.

This chain joins TRBV21-1 and TRBJ2-7; TRBD2, the table's D call, lacks a check against the DNA. TRBV21-1 is labeled a pseudogene. CDR3 length: 16 amino acids. Here the CDR3 reads CASSKGTYTGGYEQYF. DNA of the CDR3: TGTGCCAGCAGCAAAGGGACTTATACGGGGGGCTACGAGCAGTACTTC.

The chain is built from TRBV28 and TRBJ2-3; 7 positions agree with TRBD1. The length of the CDR3 is 16 residues. Germline V gives CDR1 MDHEN, CDR2 SYDVKM. J gave up 5 bases and V 5 bases, and 13 bases lay outside the gene matches. The CDR3 nucleotides read TGTGCCAGCAGTCATCCCGGGACAGCCACCGGAGATACGCAGTATTTT. Its translation: CASSHPGTATGDTQYF.

The rearrangement links TRBV19 to TRBJ1-1; TRBD1 is a possible D gene (6 bases). CDR3 length: 12 amino acids. Germline V lookup: CDR1 LNHDA, CDR2 SQIVND (reference sequence). V lost 6 bases and J lost 5, with 10 bases in between. The CDR3: CASRAGATEAFF. The DNA for the CDR3 is TGTGCCAGTAGGGCAGGGGCGACTGAAGCTTTCTTT.

The chain couples TRBV19 to TRBJ1-2; D is unresolved. Germline CDR1 is LNHDA and CDR2 is SQIVND (reference sequence). V was shortened by 2 bases and J by 3 bases, with 7 bases between the two germline ends. The CDR3 spans 13 residues. This CDR3 is CASSILGDYGYTF. DNA of the CDR3: TGTGCCAGTAGTATATTGGGAGACTATGGCTACACCTTC.

The J gene is TRBJ1-2, the V gene TRBV5-1; 7 bases map to TRBD1. Germline-derived CDR1 and CDR2 are SGHRS and YFSETQ. Trimming cost V 1 base and J 1 base; bases outside gene matches: 10. The CDR3 has 17 residues. CDR3 sequence reads: CASSLPDTGEVNYGYTF. CDR3 nucleotides: TGCGCCAGCAGCTTGCCGGACACAGGGGAGGTTAACTATGGCTACACCTTC.

This chain joins TRBV6-1 and TRBJ1-2; D unresolved. Germline CDR1 and CDR2: MNHNS and SASEGT. CDR3 size: 15 residues. V lost 0 bases to trimming and J lost 8 bases, with 16 bases between them. The chain's CDR3 is CASSEALLGLWGYTF. DNA for the CDR3: TGTGCCAGCAGTGAAGCGCTTCTGGGCCTGTGGGGCTACACCTTC.

The chain has TRBV2 and TRBJ1-6, with D perhaps matching TRBD1 (5 bases). Trimming cost V 6 bases and J 7 bases, with 10 bases left between them. The CDR3 totals 13 residues. Germline V gives CDR1 SNHLY, CDR2 FYNNEI. Here the CDR3 DNA reads TGTGCCAGCAGCTCACAGGACAATTCACCCCTCCACTTT. This sequence encodes CASSSQDNSPLHF.

This clone showed up just a few times. The chain employs TRBV29-1 and TRBJ1-1, with D uncertain. The CDR3 consists of 11 residues. The V end was cut by 5 bases, the J end by 3 bases, with 7 bases between. From germline, CDR1 is SQVTM and CDR2 ANQGSEA. In DNA form, the CDR3 reads TGCAGCGTTTTTAGTGACACTGAAGCTTTCTTT. It yields the protein CSVFSDTEAFF.